This is a list of T cell receptor beta chains from one sample in a study of control samples from healthy donors and cancer patients. Profiled with immunoSEQ multiplex PCR; TCRdb holds only in-frame clones, not every one. Counted here are about 120,000 clones, approximately 87% occurring once; the ten biggest clones make up around an eighth. Sequences were obtained from blood. The receptors shown here come from a man aged 25-45 years in good health. Both conserved end residues are part of each CDR3. Each record gives: J gene, CDR3 length, V gene, clone size, CDR3 protein. The size field is filled for only some rows; it gives once, few, many or a size class.

j_call: TRBJ1-2; cdr3_length: 13; v_call: TRBV5-4; clone_size: -; cdr3_aa: CASRLDGAYGYTF
j_call: TRBJ1-2; cdr3_length: 14; v_call: TRBV5-6; clone_size: -; cdr3_aa: CASSLTLKDYGYTF
j_call: TRBJ2-3; cdr3_length: 16; v_call: TRBV11-3; clone_size: -; cdr3_aa: CASSPGTATSTDTQYF
j_call: TRBJ2-2; cdr3_length: 14; v_call: TRBV13; clone_size: -; cdr3_aa: CASSLKGVGGELFF
j_call: TRBJ1-1; cdr3_length: 12; v_call: TRBV12-5; clone_size: -; cdr3_aa: CASSSPDAEAFF
j_call: TRBJ2-3; cdr3_length: 14; v_call: TRBV6-5; clone_size: -; cdr3_aa: CASSPLLSTDTQYF
j_call: TRBJ1-2; cdr3_length: 13; v_call: TRBV29-1; clone_size: -; cdr3_aa: CSVDRTGGYGYTF
j_call: TRBJ1-2; cdr3_length: 17; v_call: TRBV5-1; clone_size: few; cdr3_aa: CASSSHRDRDYQDGYTF
j_call: TRBJ1-5; cdr3_length: 16; v_call: TRBV19; clone_size: -; cdr3_aa: CASSMVAGDSNQPQHF
j_call: TRBJ1-1; cdr3_length: 12; v_call: TRBV30; clone_size: -; cdr3_aa: CAWKRVNTEAFF
j_call: TRBJ2-4; cdr3_length: 12; v_call: TRBV3-1/TRBV3-2; clone_size: once; cdr3_aa: CASSQASDIQYF